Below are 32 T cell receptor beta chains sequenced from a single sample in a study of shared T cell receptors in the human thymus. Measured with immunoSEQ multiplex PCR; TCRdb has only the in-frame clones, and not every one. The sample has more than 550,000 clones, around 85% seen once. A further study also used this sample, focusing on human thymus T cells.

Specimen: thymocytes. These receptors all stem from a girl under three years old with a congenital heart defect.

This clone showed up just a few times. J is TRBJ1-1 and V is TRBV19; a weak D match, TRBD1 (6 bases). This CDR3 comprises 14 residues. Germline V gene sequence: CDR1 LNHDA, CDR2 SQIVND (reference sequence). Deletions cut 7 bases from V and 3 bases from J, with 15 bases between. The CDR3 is CASTLDSDYTEAFF. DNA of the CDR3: TGTGCCAGTACCCTGGACAGTGATTACACTGAAGCTTTCTTT.

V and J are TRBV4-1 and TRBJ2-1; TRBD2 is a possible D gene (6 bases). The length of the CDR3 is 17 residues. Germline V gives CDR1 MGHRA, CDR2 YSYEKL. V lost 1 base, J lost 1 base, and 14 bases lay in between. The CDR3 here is CASSQGAPGLSYNEQFF. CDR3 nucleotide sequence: TGCGCCAGCAGCCAAGGTGCACCGGGACTGTCCTACAATGAGCAGTTCTTC.

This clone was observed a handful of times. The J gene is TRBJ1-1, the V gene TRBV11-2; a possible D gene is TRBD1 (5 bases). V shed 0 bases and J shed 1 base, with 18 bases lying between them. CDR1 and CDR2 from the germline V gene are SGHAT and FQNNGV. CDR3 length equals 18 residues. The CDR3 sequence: CASSLDRAPGVSNTEAFF. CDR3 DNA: TGTGCCAGCAGCTTAGATCGGGCCCCGGGGGTTTCGAACACTGAAGCTTTCTTT.

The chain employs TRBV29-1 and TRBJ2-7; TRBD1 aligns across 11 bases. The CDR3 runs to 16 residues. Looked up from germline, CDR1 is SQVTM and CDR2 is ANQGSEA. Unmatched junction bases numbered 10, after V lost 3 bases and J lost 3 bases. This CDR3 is CSVEFSLGQGGYEQYF. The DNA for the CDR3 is TGCAGCGTTGAGTTCTCCTTGGGACAGGGGGGCTACGAGCAGTACTTC.

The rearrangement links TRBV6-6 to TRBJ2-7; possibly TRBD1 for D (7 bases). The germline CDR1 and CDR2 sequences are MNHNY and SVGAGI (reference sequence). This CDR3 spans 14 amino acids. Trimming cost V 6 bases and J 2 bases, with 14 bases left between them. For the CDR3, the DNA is TGTGCCAGCAGACGGGGGACAGTTACCTACGAGCAGTACTTC. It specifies CASRRGTVTYEQYF.

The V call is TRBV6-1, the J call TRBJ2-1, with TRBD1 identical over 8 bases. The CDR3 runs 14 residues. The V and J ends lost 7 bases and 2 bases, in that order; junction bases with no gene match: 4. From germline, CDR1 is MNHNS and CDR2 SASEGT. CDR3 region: CASKPGQAYNEQFF. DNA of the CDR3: TGTGCCAGCAAGCCGGGACAGGCCTACAATGAGCAGTTCTTC.

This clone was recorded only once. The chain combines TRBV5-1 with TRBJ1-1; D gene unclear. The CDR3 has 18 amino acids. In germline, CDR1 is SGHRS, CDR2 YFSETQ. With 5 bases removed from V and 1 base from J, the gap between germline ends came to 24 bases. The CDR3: CASRHREQNLLGNTEAFF. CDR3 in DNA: TGCGCCAGCAGACACAGAGAGCAGAACCTTCTGGGGAACACTGAAGCTTTCTTT.

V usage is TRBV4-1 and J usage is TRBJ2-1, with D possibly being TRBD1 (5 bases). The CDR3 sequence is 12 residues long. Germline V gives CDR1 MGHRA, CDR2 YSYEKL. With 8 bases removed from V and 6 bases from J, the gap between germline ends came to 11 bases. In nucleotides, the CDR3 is TGCGCCAGCTTAGGGGTCCCCAATGAGCAGTTCTTC. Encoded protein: CASLGVPNEQFF.

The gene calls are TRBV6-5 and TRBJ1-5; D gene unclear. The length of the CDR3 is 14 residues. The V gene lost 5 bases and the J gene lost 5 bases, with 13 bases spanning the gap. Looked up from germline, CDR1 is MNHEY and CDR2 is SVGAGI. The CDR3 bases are TGTGCCAGCAGTCCTTCCCCAGGCCATCAGCCCCAGCATTTT. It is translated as CASSPSPGHQPQHF.

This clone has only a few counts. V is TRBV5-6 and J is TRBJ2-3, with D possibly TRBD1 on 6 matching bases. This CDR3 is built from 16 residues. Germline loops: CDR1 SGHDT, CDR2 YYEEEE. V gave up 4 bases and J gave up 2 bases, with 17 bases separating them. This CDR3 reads CASSPTTGNVTDTQYF. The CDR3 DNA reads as TGTGCCAGCAGCCCAACAACAGGGAATGTCACAGATACGCAGTATTTT.

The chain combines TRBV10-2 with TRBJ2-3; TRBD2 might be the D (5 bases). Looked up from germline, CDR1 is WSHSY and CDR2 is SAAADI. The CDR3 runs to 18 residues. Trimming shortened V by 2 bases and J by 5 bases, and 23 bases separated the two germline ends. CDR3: CASSEPLVAGPHEDTQYF. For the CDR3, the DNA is TGCGCCAGCAGTGAGCCACTCGTGGCGGGTCCACATGAAGATACGCAGTATTTT.

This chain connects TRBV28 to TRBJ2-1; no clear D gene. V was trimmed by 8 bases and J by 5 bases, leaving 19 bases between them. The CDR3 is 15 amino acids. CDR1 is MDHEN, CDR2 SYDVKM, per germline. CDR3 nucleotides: TGTGCCAGCGGTAGTCTAGGTCGAAGAAACAATGAGCAGTTCTTC. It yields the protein CASGSLGRRNNEQFF.

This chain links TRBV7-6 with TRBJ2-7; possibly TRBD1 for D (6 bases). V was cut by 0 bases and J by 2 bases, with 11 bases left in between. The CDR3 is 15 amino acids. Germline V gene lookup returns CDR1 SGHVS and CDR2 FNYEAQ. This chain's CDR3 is CASSLASDRPYEQYF. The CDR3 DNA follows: TGTGCCAGCAGCTTAGCGTCGGACAGACCCTACGAGCAGTACTTC. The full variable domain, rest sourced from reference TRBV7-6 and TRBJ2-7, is GAGVSQSPRYKVTKRGQDVALRCDPISGHVSLYWYRQALGQGPEFLTYFNYEAQQDKSGLPNDRFSAERPEGSISTLTIQRTEQRDSAMYRCASSLASDRPYEQYFGPGTRLTVT.

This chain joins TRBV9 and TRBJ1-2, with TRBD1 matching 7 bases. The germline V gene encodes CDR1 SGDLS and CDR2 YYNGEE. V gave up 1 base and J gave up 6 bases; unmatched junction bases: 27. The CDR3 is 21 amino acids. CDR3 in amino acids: CASSVSPYPPSLDREYNGYTF. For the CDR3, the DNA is TGTGCCAGCAGCGTATCCCCGTACCCCCCCTCCCTAGACAGGGAGTATAATGGCTACACCTTC.

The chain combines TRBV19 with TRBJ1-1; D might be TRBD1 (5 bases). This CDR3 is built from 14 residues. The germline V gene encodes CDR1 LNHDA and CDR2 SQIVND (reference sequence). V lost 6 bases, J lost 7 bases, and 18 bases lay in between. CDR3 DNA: TGTGCCAGTAGGAGGACACGGACGAACGGTGAAGCTTTCTTT. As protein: CASRRTRTNGEAFF.

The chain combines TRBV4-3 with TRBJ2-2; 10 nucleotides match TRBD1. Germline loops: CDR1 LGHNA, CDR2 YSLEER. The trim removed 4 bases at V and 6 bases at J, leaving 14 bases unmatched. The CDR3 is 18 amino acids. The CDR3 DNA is TGCGCCAGCAGCCCACTTCCCGGACAGGGGGAAGGCGCCGGGGAGCTGTTTTTT. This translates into CASSPLPGQGEGAGELFF.

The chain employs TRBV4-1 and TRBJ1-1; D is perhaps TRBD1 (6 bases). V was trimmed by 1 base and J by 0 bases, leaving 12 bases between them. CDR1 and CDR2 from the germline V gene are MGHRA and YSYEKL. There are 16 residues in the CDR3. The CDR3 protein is CASSQVRGRLNTEAFF. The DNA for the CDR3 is TGCGCCAGCAGCCAAGTTAGGGGGAGATTGAACACTGAAGCTTTCTTT.

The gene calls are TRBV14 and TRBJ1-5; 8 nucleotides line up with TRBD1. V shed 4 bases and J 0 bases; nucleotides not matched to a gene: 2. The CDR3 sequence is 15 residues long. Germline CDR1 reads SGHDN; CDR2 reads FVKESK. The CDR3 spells CASSPGTGSNQPQHF. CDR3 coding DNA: TGTGCCAGCAGCCCGGGGACAGGTAGCAATCAGCCCCAGCATTTT.

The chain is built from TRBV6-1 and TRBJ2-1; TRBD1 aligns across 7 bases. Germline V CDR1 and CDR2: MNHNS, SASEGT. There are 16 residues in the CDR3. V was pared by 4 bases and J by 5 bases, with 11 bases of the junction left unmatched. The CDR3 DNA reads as TGTGCCAGCAGTGTCACGGGACAGCGACGGGACAATGAGCAGTTCTTC. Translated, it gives CASSVTGQRRDNEQFF.

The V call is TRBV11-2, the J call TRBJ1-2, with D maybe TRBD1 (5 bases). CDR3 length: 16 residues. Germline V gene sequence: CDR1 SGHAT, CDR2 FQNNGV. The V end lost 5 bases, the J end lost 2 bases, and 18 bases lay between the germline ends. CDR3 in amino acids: CASSGITGSENYGYTF. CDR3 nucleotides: TGTGCCAGCAGCGGAATTACAGGTTCCGAAAACTATGGCTACACCTTC.

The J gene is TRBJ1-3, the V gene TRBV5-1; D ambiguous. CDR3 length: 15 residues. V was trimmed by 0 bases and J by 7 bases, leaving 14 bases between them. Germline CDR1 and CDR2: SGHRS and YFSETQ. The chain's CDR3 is CASSLGIGMENTIYF. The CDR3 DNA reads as TGCGCCAGCAGCTTGGGGATAGGAATGGAGAACACCATATATTTT.

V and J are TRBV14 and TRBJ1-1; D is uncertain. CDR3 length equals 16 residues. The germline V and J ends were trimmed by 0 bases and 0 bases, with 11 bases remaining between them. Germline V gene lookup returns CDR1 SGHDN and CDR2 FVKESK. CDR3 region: CASSQDSRKMNTEAFF. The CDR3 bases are TGTGCCAGCAGCCAAGACAGCAGGAAGATGAACACTGAAGCTTTCTTT.

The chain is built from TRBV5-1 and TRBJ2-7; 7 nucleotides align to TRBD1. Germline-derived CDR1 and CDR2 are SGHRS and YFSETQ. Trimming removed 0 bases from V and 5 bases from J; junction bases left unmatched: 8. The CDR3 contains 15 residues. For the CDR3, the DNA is TGCGCCAGCAGCTTGGTGGTACAGGGGAGTAACGAGCAGTACTTC. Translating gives CASSLVVQGSNEQYF.

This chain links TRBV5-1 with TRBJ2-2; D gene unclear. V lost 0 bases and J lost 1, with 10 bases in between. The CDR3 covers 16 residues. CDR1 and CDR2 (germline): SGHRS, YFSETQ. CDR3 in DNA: TGCGCCAGCAGCTTGGAGGTGCGGTGGAACACCGGGGAGCTGTTTTTT. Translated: CASSLEVRWNTGELFF.

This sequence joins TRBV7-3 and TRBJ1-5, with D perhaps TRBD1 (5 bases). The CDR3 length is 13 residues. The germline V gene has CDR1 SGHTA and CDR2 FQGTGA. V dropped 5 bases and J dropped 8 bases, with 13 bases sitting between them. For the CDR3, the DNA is TGTGCCAGCAGCGGCCCAGGGTATGAGCCCCAGCATTTT. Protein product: CASSGPGYEPQHF.

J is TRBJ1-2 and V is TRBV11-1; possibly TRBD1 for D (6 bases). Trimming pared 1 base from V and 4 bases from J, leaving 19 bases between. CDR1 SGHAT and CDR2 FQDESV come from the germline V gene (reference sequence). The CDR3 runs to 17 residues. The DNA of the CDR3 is TGTGCCAGCAGCTTAGGTTGGCAGGGGCGGCCTATCTATGGCTACACCTTC. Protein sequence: CASSLGWQGRPIYGYTF.

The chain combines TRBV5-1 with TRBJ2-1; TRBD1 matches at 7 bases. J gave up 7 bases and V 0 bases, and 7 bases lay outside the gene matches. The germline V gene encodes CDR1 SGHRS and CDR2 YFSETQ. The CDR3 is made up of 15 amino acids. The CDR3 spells CASSLGDRDSNEQFF. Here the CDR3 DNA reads TGCGCCAGCAGCTTGGGAGACAGGGATTCAAATGAGCAGTTCTTC.

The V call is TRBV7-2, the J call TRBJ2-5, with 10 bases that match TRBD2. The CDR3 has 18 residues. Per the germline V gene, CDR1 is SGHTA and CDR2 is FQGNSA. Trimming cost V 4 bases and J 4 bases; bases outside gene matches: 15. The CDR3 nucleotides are TGTGCCAGCAGCTCTCCCGGGGCGAGCGGGGGGGTGGGAGAGACCCAGTACTTC. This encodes CASSSPGASGGVGETQYF.

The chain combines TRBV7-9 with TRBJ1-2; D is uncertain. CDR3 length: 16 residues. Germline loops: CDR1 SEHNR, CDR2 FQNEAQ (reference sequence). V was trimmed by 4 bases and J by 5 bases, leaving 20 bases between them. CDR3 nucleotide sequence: TGTGCCAGCAGCTCCGAGATCCGGACCCGAGGGTATGGCTACACCTTC. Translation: CASSSEIRTRGYGYTF.

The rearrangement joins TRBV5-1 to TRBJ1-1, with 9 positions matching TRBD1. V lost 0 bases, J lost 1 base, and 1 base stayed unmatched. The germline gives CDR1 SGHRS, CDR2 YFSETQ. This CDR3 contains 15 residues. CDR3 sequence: CASSLEGQGNTEAFF. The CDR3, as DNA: TGCGCCAGCAGCTTGGAGGGACAGGGGAACACTGAAGCTTTCTTT.

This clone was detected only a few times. The chain's CDR3 is CASLTKQGLNTEAFF. Written as DNA, the CDR3 is TGTGCCAGCCTTACGAAACAGGGGCTTAACACTGAAGCTTTCTTT. The rearrangement links TRBV2 to TRBJ1-1; 7 bases match TRBD1. The CDR3 spans 15 residues. Per germline, CDR1 SNHLY and CDR2 FYNNEI. Germline trimming cut 8 bases from V and 2 bases from J; bases unmatched to any gene: 11.

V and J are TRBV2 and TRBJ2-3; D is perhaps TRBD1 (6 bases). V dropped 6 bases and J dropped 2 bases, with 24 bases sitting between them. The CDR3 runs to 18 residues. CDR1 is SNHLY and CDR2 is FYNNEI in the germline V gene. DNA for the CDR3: TGTGCCAGCAGGGGGGCCCTTATAAACTCCACACACACAGATACGCAGTATTTT. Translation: CASRGALINSTHTDTQYF.